The T cell receptor (beta chain) under discussion was sequenced for a study of blood T cell repertoires in COVID-19. Looking at the study overall: Material from acute and convalescent COVID-19 was sourced from the United States, Italy and Spain.

Data came from immunoSEQ multiplex PCR; TCRdb stores just in-frame clones and leaves some out. Of a few hundred thousand clones listed, 90% are singletons. Germline V gene lookup returns CDR1 SGHNT and CDR2 YYREEE (reference sequence). The CDR3 length is 13 residues. V was clipped by 5 bases and J by 3 bases, with 11 bases between them. The source of this sequence is a woman between 18 and 29 years old with acute COVID-19. The sample taken for sequencing was PBMCs or T cells enriched from blood (not recorded which). V is TRBV5-4 and J is TRBJ1-1; D may be TRBD1 (5 bases). The CDR3 DNA reads TGTGCCAGCAGAAGGGGCGGGGACACTGAAGCTTTCTTT. Its translation: CASRRGGDTEAFF.